This record looks at one TCR beta chain sequence and its context. What it binds is not known. V lost 5 bases to trimming and J lost 2 bases; unmatched junction nucleotides: 4. This CDR3 has 15 residues. Germline V gene sequence: CDR1 SGHRS, CDR2 YFSETQ. Method: immunoSEQ multiplex PCR; TCRdb's copy keeps in-frame clones and lacks some. The table lists some 130,000 clones, approximately 85% of them singletons. The data were obtained in a study of T cell responses to AZD1222 COVID-19 vaccine. General observations from the study: Researchers took repertoire samples only after the peak T cell response had come.

This material consisted of peripheral blood, taken on day 0 of AZD1222 vaccination. The genes are TRBV5-1 and TRBJ2-2; 9 bases agree with TRBD2. This TCR came from an adult in good health. The chain's CDR3 is CASSSSGINTGELFF. The CDR3 DNA sequence: TGCGCCAGCAGTTCTAGCGGGATCAACACCGGGGAGCTGTTTTTT.